These 28 T cell receptor beta chains originate from one sample sequenced in a study of blood T cell repertoires in COVID-19. This table comes from immunoSEQ multiplex PCR, and its TCRdb copy is limited to in-frame clones, with some not included. The sample shows some 340,000 clones, roughly 90% of them seen only once. The material sequenced was PBMCs or T cells enriched from blood (not recorded which). The receptors derive from a woman aged 25 to 45 who had been exposed to COVID-19.

V usage is TRBV3-1 (or the pseudogene TRBV3-2) and J usage is TRBJ2-4; 10 nucleotides agree with TRBD2. V shed 4 bases and J 6 bases; nucleotides not matched to a gene: 3. Per the germline V gene, CDR1 is LGHDT and CDR2 is YNNKEL (reference sequence). The CDR3 runs 14 residues. Here the CDR3 reads CASSPSGGRNIQYF. The CDR3 region has the DNA TGTGCCAGCAGCCCTAGCGGGGGTAGAAACATTCAGTACTTC.

The chain is built from TRBV29-1 and TRBJ1-2, with 8 bases aligning to TRBD1. Germline CDR1 and CDR2: SQVTM and ANQGSEA. CDR3 size: 12 residues. Trimming removed 4 bases from V and 7 bases from J; junction bases left unmatched: 5. The CDR3 here is CSVVSGGSGYTF. CDR3 in DNA: TGCAGCGTTGTATCAGGGGGCAGTGGCTACACCTTC.

The chain uses TRBV4-2 and TRBJ2-7, with D hard to call. Looked up from germline, CDR1 is LGHNA and CDR2 is YNFKEQ. V lost 1 base to trimming and J lost 1 base, with 8 bases between them. This CDR3 is 14 amino acids long. In DNA, the CDR3 is TGTGCCAGCAGCCAAGGTGTATTTTCCTACGAGCAGTACTTC. Its protein is CASSQGVFSYEQYF.

The chain uses TRBV19 and TRBJ1-5; D unresolved. In germline, CDR1 is LNHDA, CDR2 SQIVND (reference sequence). The CDR3 sequence is 15 residues long. Trimming took off 3 bases at V and 7 bases at J, with 16 bases between the two ends. CDR3 in amino acids: CASSIRDPGGQPQHF. In nucleotides, the CDR3 is TGTGCCAGTAGTATCAGAGACCCAGGAGGGCAGCCCCAGCATTTT.

V usage is TRBV11-2 and J usage is TRBJ2-7, with TRBD1 as a possible D gene (6 bases). Trimming removed 5 bases from V and 0 bases from J, with 11 bases in between. The CDR3 loop spans 14 amino acids. Germline V CDR1 and CDR2: SGHAT, FQNNGV. CDR3 in DNA: TGTGCCAGCAGCGTGTCCAGGGGCTCCTACGAGCAGTACTTC. It encodes CASSVSRGSYEQYF.

This sequence joins TRBV4-2 and TRBJ2-1, with 9 bases aligning to TRBD2. The germline V gene encodes CDR1 LGHNA and CDR2 YNFKEQ. V lost 2 bases and J lost 0; bases outside the gene matches: 8. The CDR3 extends over 18 amino acids. The CDR3 region has the DNA TGTGCCAGCAGCCAACTAGCGGGGTTGCCCAGCTCCTACAATGAGCAGTTCTTC. Its protein product is CASSQLAGLPSSYNEQFF.

In nucleotides, the CDR3 is TGTGCCAGCAGCGTTAGCCCATTTGCCCCCGGGGAGCTGTTTTTT. It yields the protein CASSVSPFAPGELFF. The genes are TRBV9 and TRBJ2-2; D not resolved. The CDR3 runs 15 residues. Germline assignment: CDR1 SGDLS and CDR2 YYNGEE. Trimming shortened V by 2 bases and J by 6 bases, and 14 bases separated the two germline ends.

This chain links TRBV19 with TRBJ1-1, with 10 positions matching TRBD1. The ends lost 3 bases at V and 5 bases at J; junction bases unmatched: 15. Germline-derived CDR1 and CDR2 are LNHDA and SQIVND (reference sequence). The CDR3 contains 18 residues. CDR3 nucleotide sequence: TGTGCCAGTAGTATTTCCCCGGGACAGGGGAAGGAGAGGACTGAAGCTTTCTTT. The encoded protein is CASSISPGQGKERTEAFF.

This clone has just one count. This chain links TRBV4-1 with TRBJ2-7, with 8 nucleotides matching TRBD2. Germline V gene data show CDR1 as MGHRA and CDR2 as YSYEKL. Germline trimming cut 1 base from V and 3 bases from J; bases unmatched to any gene: 5. The CDR3 totals 15 residues. In DNA, the CDR3 is TGCGCCAGCAGCCAAGGAGTAGCGGGGTACTACGAGCAGTACTTC. Protein: CASSQGVAGYYEQYF.

Concerning this clone itself: This specimen includes other DNA sequences encoding the same CDR3. The V call is TRBV5-1, the J call TRBJ1-6, with 10 bases lining up with TRBD1. This CDR3 is 15 amino acids long. V trimming: 3 bases; J trimming: 6 bases; junction bases outside the gene matches: 3. Germline V gene data show CDR1 as SGHRS and CDR2 as YFSETQ. The CDR3 is CASSSRDRGNSPLHF. Here the CDR3 DNA reads TGCGCCAGCAGCTCTCGGGACAGGGGTAATTCACCCCTCCACTTT.

V is TRBV27 and J is TRBJ1-6; possible D gene TRBD1, 5 bases. The V end was cut by 7 bases, the J end by 9 bases, with 16 bases between. Looked up from germline, CDR1 is MNHEY and CDR2 is SMNVEV (reference sequence). The CDR3 extends over 14 amino acids. The CDR3 DNA follows: TGTGCCAGCAACGGCCGTTTGGGGGGTTCACCCCTCCACTTT. Translating gives CASNGRLGGSPLHF.

The chain employs TRBV29-1 and TRBJ1-2; 7 nucleotides match TRBD1. From germline, CDR1 is SQVTM and CDR2 ANQGSEA. The J segment lost 4 bases and the V segment lost 5 bases, leaving 19 bases of the junction unmatched. The CDR3 covers 17 residues. The CDR3 coding sequence is TGCAGCGTTCCCCATGGGACAGCCCGACAAGGGAGCTATGGCTACACCTTC. This sequence encodes CSVPHGTARQGSYGYTF.

V usage is TRBV6-5 and J usage is TRBJ1-4; D possibly corresponds to TRBD1 (6 bases). This CDR3 contains 14 residues. V gave up 8 bases and J gave up 4 bases, with 14 bases separating them. From germline, CDR1 is MNHEY and CDR2 SVGAGI. CDR3 sequence: CASQGGSDNEKLFF. DNA for the CDR3: TGTGCCAGCCAAGGGGGAAGTGATAATGAAAAACTGTTTTTT.

V usage is TRBV7-2 and J usage is TRBJ2-7; TRBD2 matches at 12 bases. Germline loops: CDR1 SGHTA, CDR2 FQGNSA. This CDR3 spans 18 amino acids. V shed 0 bases and J 2 bases; nucleotides not matched to a gene: 8. The CDR3 reads CASSLAVLAGGIAYEQYF. CDR3 DNA sequence: TGTGCCAGCAGCTTAGCCGTACTAGCGGGGGGAATCGCCTACGAGCAGTACTTC.

The rearrangement joins TRBV5-8 to TRBJ1-1; D possibly corresponds to TRBD1 (6 bases). V was shortened by 0 bases and J by 5 bases, with 11 bases between the two germline ends. From germline, CDR1 is SGHTS and CDR2 YDEGEE. The length of the CDR3 is 14 residues. The CDR3 sequence: CASSLGWTVTEAFF. CDR3 DNA: TGTGCCAGCAGCTTGGGATGGACAGTGACTGAAGCTTTCTTT.

The V gene is TRBV10-3, the J gene TRBJ1-4; TRBD1 matches 12 bases. The germline gives CDR1 ENHRY, CDR2 SYGVKD. The CDR3 runs 16 residues. The junction had 11 bases not matched to a gene; V was cut back by 5 bases and J by 10 bases. The CDR3: CAISTQRGQGARKLFF. The CDR3 nucleotides are TGTGCCATCAGTACCCAAAGGGGACAGGGGGCGAGAAAACTGTTTTTT.

The chain uses TRBV5-1 and TRBJ2-4; a weak D match, TRBD2 (6 bases). Germline V gene data show CDR1 as SGHRS and CDR2 as YFSETQ. The CDR3 covers 15 residues. The ends were cut back, 0 bases at V and 8 bases at J, with 15 bases in the middle. The CDR3 coding sequence is TGCGCCAGCAGCTTGGATGGCGGGGCTGGGGACATTCAGTACTTC. This translates into CASSLDGGAGDIQYF.

The J gene is TRBJ2-1, the V gene TRBV18; 10 bases are a match to TRBD2. J lost 4 bases, V lost 6 bases, and 12 bases had no gene match. The CDR3 length is 17 residues. Germline V gene lookup returns CDR1 KGHSH and CDR2 LQKENI. CDR3 protein: CASSPSTGTSEYNEQFF. CDR3 sequence (DNA): TGTGCCAGCTCGCCTAGCACCGGGACTAGCGAATACAATGAGCAGTTCTTC.

The gene calls are TRBV6-5 and TRBJ1-2; D may be TRBD1 (5 bases). The CDR3 length is 12 residues. Germline loops: CDR1 MNHEY, CDR2 SVGAGI. The V end was cut by 5 bases, the J end by 8 bases, with 12 bases between. CDR3 DNA: TGTGCCAGCAGTCTGGACATGCGGGGCTACACCTTC. Protein sequence: CASSLDMRGYTF.

The chain employs TRBV2 and TRBJ1-1; no clear D. There are 14 residues in the CDR3. V was cut by 6 bases and J by 0 bases, with 11 bases left in between. Germline V lookup: CDR1 SNHLY, CDR2 FYNNEI. CDR3 DNA sequence: TGTGCCAGCAGGGCAACCACAGTGAACACTGAAGCTTTCTTT. Translation gives CASRATTVNTEAFF.

This sequence joins TRBV5-1 and TRBJ2-3, with D maybe TRBD2 (5 bases). There are 15 residues in the CDR3. V was clipped by 2 bases and J by 0 bases, with 10 bases between them. Germline V lookup: CDR1 SGHRS, CDR2 YFSETQ. The CDR3 DNA reads as TGCGCCAGCAGCTTAGGAGCGGCTAGCACAGATACGCAGTATTTT. Amino acids: CASSLGAASTDTQYF.

The V and J genes are TRBV5-1 and TRBJ2-3; no firm D call. Trimming took off 5 bases at V and 1 base at J, with 14 bases between the two ends. From germline, CDR1 is SGHRS and CDR2 YFSETQ. This CDR3 region has 15 residues. The CDR3, as DNA: TGCGCCAGCAGTCGAGGTCCCGGAGGCACAGATACGCAGTATTTT. Protein: CASSRGPGGTDTQYF.

The chain links TRBV15 to TRBJ2-7; the match to TRBD1 covers 10 bases. From germline, CDR1 is LNHNV and CDR2 YYDKDF (reference sequence). The CDR3 totals 15 residues. Losses at the gene ends were 7 bases for V and 6 bases for J; bases not matched to a gene: 12. Written as DNA, the CDR3 is TGTGCCACCACTTCGACCGGGACAGGGGTAGGCGAGCAGTACTTC. This translates into CATTSTGTGVGEQYF.

The genes are TRBV21-1 and TRBJ1-5; the table names TRBD1, a call not compared with the DNA. TRBV21-1 is classified as a pseudogene. CDR3 length equals 16 residues. CDR3 protein: CASSKDDTGFHQPQHF. The CDR3 bases are TGTGCCAGCAGCAAAGACGACACAGGGTTTCATCAGCCCCAGCATTTT.

The chain combines TRBV2 with TRBJ1-2; possible D gene TRBD1, 5 bases. Germline CDR1 reads SNHLY; CDR2 reads FYNNEI. Trimming removed 6 bases from V and 2 bases from J, with 13 bases in between. This CDR3 region has 14 residues. CDR3 DNA sequence: TGTGCCAGCAGCCACAGGACACACAACTATGGCTACACCTTC. Protein product: CASSHRTHNYGYTF.

The chain carries TRBV15 and TRBJ2-5; the D gene is possibly TRBD1 (5 bases). The CDR3 extends over 16 amino acids. The germline gives CDR1 LNHNV, CDR2 YYDKDF (reference sequence). Trimming took off 0 bases at V and 5 bases at J, with 16 bases between the two ends. The CDR3 nucleotides are TGTGCCACCAGCAGAGATCCGCCCAGGGCTACGGAGACCCAGTACTTC. It specifies CATSRDPPRATETQYF.

V and J are TRBV7-2 and TRBJ2-1, with 14 bases that match TRBD2. This CDR3 region has 15 residues. V lost 5 bases to trimming and J lost 8 bases; unmatched junction nucleotides: 5. Germline loops: CDR1 SGHTA, CDR2 FQGNSA. CDR3 in amino acids: CASSQTSGGADEQFF. The DNA for the CDR3 is TGTGCCAGCAGCCAGACTAGCGGGGGGGCCGATGAGCAGTTCTTC. Looking up the rest from reference TRBV7-2 and TRBJ2-1 gives the full variable domain: GAGVSQSPSNKVTEKGKDVELRCDPISGHTALYWYRQSLGQGLEFLIYFQGNSAPDKSGLPSDRFSAERTGGSVSTLTIQRTQQEDSAVYLCASSQTSGGADEQFFGPGTRLTVL.

The J gene is TRBJ2-5, the V gene TRBV11-2; D gene unclear. V lost 1 base and J 4 bases, leaving 13 bases between the germline ends. This CDR3 has 15 residues. CDR1 and CDR2 from the germline V gene are SGHAT and FQNNGV. The CDR3 loop is CASSLGPLERETQYF. The CDR3 DNA sequence: TGTGCCAGCAGCTTAGGGCCGCTAGAAAGAGAGACCCAGTACTTC.